What follows is one T cell receptor (beta chain) and its context. This specimen comes from a study of T cells in Graves' hyperthyroidism and ophthalmopathy. V lost 4 bases to trimming and J lost 0 bases, with 7 bases between them. Germline CDR1 reads SEHNR; CDR2 reads FQNEAQ (reference sequence). This CDR3 has 14 amino acids. Amplification of TCR beta CDR3 regions used RNA as the template. In the first-round RT-PCR of the TCR CDR3, the HTBI primer set was used. TCRdb used MiXCR to reprocess the multiplex PCR reads, holding one entry per CDR3 protein. The sample shows approximately 350,000 distinct CDR3 sequences, approximately 14% of them seen only once.

The TCR comes from a woman aged 60-75 years with Graves' ophthalmopathy. The V call is TRBV7-9, the J call TRBJ1-3; no definite D call. Specimen: blood. The CDR3 sequence: CASSSASSGNTIYF. CDR3 coding DNA: TGTGCCAGCAGCTCAGCCAGCTCTGGAAACACCATATATTTT.